The clone carrying this TCR beta chain was counted only a few times. Its antigen is undetermined. This entry is derived from a study of T-cell memory formation after mild COVID-19. Study overall: The TCR clusters were mostly specific to one donor. Findings of the study overall: CD8+ contracting clones occupied EMRA, while CD4+ ones occupied mainly CM and EM.

A single record per CDR3 protein comes from TCRdb applying MiXCR to the 5' RACE reads. The sample lists about 430,000 distinct CDR3 sequences; about a sixth were seen once. This CDR3 comprises 16 residues. Unmatched junction bases numbered 8, after V lost 0 bases and J lost 4 bases. Germline assignment: CDR1 SGHRS and CDR2 YFSETQ. The sample was PBMCs or a T cell subset sorted from them (not recorded which). This TCR came from a man between 18 and 29 years old who had mild COVID-19 (a few samples of this study predate the infection). Cell type and time point are not known. This chain connects TRBV5-1 to TRBJ2-3; 7 bases align to TRBD2. The CDR3 protein is CASSLVGAGRADTQYF. The CDR3 nucleotides read TGCGCCAGCAGCTTGGTCGGGGCAGGGAGGGCAGATACGCAGTATTTT.